This T cell receptor beta chain was recovered during a study of T-cell memory formation after mild COVID-19. General study results and limits: Among clones contracting day 15 to 85, CD4/CD8 was balanced, whereas later expanders leaned CD4+. Shrinking CD4+ clones were chiefly CM and EM; CD8+ ones were chiefly EMRA.

The CDR3 extends over 14 amino acids. Trimming pared 6 bases from V and 2 bases from J, leaving 12 bases between. Germline V gene sequence: CDR1 MNHEY, CDR2 SMNVEV (reference sequence). Concerning this clonotype itself: What it binds is not known.

Researchers used 5'RACE with constant-segment primers to make TCR alpha and TCR beta cDNA libraries that carry sample barcodes and UMIs. Via MiXCR, TCRdb re-called the 5' RACE reads, giving one row per CDR3 protein. Among approximately 450,000 distinct CDR3 sequences listed, about 20% were seen once. Sequencing was done on a sample of PBMCs or a T cell subset sorted from them (not recorded which). The sequence came from an adult woman who had mild COVID-19 (a few samples of this study predate the infection). Cell type and time point are not known. V usage is TRBV27 and J usage is TRBJ2-3, with D possibly being TRBD1 (6 bases). The CDR3 is CASSRGTPTDTQYF. CDR3 sequence (DNA): TGTGCCAGCAGCCGAGGGACACCCACAGATACGCAGTATTTT.